This is a list of T cell receptor beta chains from one sample in a study of blood T cell repertoires in COVID-19. Assay: immunoSEQ multiplex PCR; the TCRdb copy retains only in-frame clones and omits some. The table shows 240,000 or so clones, with around 90% occurring only once. Source material: peripheral blood. Receptor source: a woman between 65 and 79 years old with active or convalescent COVID-19. Each CDR3 is given with its conserved first and last residue. D genes are given only for firm matches. A row's size may be missing; if present it is once, few, many or a size class.

j_gene | abundance | v_gene | d_gene | len | CDR3nt | CDR3aa
TRBJ1-2 | - | TRBV4-1 | - | 11 | TGCGCCAGCAGCCATTATTCGGGCTACACCTTC | CASSHYSGYTF
TRBJ1-2 | - | TRBV5-6 | - | 15 | TGTGCCAGCAGCTCGGCGCTACGGCAGGGCGAAGGCTACACCTTC | CASSSALRQGEGYTF
TRBJ2-3 | - | TRBV5-1 | TRBD2 | 14 | TGCGCCAGCAGCTTAGGCGGGGGTATAGATACGCAGTATTTT | CASSLGGGIDTQYF
TRBJ2-5 | - | TRBV15 | - | 13 | TGTGCCACCAGCGCGACACAATCGGAGACCCAGTACTTC | CATSATQSETQYF
TRBJ1-2 | - | TRBV5-1 | - | 13 | TGCGCCAGCAGCTCGGAGGGTAACTATGGCTACACCTTC | CASSSEGNYGYTF
TRBJ2-1 | - | TRBV5-1 | TRBD1 | 15 | TGCGCCAGCCCCTCAGGGACAGGTAGACTTAATGAGCAGTTCTTC | CASPSGTGRLNEQFF
TRBJ1-2 | - | TRBV11-2 | - | 11 | TGTGCCAGCAGCTTTGAGTATGGCTACACCTTC | CASSFEYGYTF
TRBJ1-2 | - | TRBV5-1 | TRBD1 | 15 | TGCGCCAGCAGCTCCTCGGGACAGGGTTACGATGGCTACACCTTC | CASSSSGQGYDGYTF
TRBJ2-1 | - | TRBV5-1 | - | 16 | TGCGCCAGCAGCTCAGGGGAACGAATCGGGTACAATGAGCAGTTCTTC | CASSSGERIGYNEQFF
TRBJ1-1 | once | TRBV6-2/TRBV6-3 | - | 13 | TGTGCCAGCAGTTACAGCCCCCAAACTGAAGCTTTCTTT | CASSYSPQTEAFF
TRBJ2-1 | - | TRBV27 | TRBD1 | 15 | TGTGCCAGCAGGGTCGGACAGGGGGCGTACAATGAGCAGTTCTTC | CASRVGQGAYNEQFF
TRBJ2-3 | - | TRBV24-1 | TRBD2 | 19 | TGTGCCACCAGTGCCGCATTTAGCGGGGGGGCAACCAGCACAGATACGCAGTATTTT | CATSAAFSGGATSTDTQYF
TRBJ1-5 | - | TRBV12-3/TRBV12-4 | - | 12 | TGTGCCAGCAGTTTCGGGGATCAGCCCCAGCATTTT | CASSFGDQPQHF
TRBJ2-7 | - | TRBV24-1 | TRBD2 | 15 | TGTGCCACCAGTGATTCCCCGGGACTAGCGGGGAAGCAGTACTTC | CATSDSPGLAGKQYF
TRBJ1-5 | - | TRBV6-6 | - | 14 | TGTGCCAGCAACCAGGGTTCGAGCAATCAGCCCCAGCATTTT | CASNQGSSNQPQHF
TRBJ1-2 | - | TRBV6-5 | - | 13 | TGTGCCAGCTCTGAGGGCCAGTACTATGGCTACACCTTC | CASSEGQYYGYTF
TRBJ1-1 | - | TRBV6-5 | - | 14 | TGTGCCAGCAGTTACCCCGACAGTGGCACTGAAGCTTTCTTT | CASSYPDSGTEAFF
TRBJ2-2 | - | TRBV4-2 | - | 14 | TGTGCCAGCAGCCCGCACATGAACACCGGGGAGCTGTTTTTT | CASSPHMNTGELFF
TRBJ2-2 | - | TRBV21-1 | - | 17 | TGTGCCAGCAGCAACTCCCCGGGACAGGATAACACCGGGGAGCTGTTTTTT | CASSNSPGQDNTGELFF
TRBJ1-2 | - | TRBV4-3 | - | 14 | TGCGCCAGCAGCCCGTGGGCAGGGGACTATGGCTACACCTTC | CASSPWAGDYGYTF
TRBJ1-5 | - | TRBV7-2 | TRBD1 | 15 | TGTGCCAGCAGCTTTGACAGGGGGAACAATCAGCCCCAGCATTTT | CASSFDRGNNQPQHF
TRBJ2-3 | - | TRBV18 | TRBD2 | 17 | TGTGCCAGCTCACTCAGGACTAGCGGGGTGAGCACAGATACGCAGTATTTT | CASSLRTSGVSTDTQYF
TRBJ1-4 | - | TRBV25-1 | - | 14 | TGTGCCAGCAGTGAATCTGCGGGAAATGAAAAACTGTTTTTT | CASSESAGNEKLFF
TRBJ2-2 | few | TRBV5-4 | - | 17 | TGTGCCAGCACCCCTAACCGGGGGACTTGGAACACCGGGGAGCTGTTTTTT | CASTPNRGTWNTGELFF
TRBJ2-3 | - | TRBV9 | - | 18 | TGTGCCAGCACCTCCACCCCCATCCGCCGGGGGGCCACAGATACGCAGTATTTT | CASTSTPIRRGATDTQYF
TRBJ1-6 | - | TRBV18 | - | 15 | TGTGCCAGCTCACCGGTGTCCTACAGGCATTCACCCCTCCACTTT | CASSPVSYRHSPLHF
TRBJ2-2 | - | TRBV12-5 | TRBD1 | 13 | TGTGCTTCGGGACAGGGATCGACCGGGGAGCTGTTTTTT | CASGQGSTGELFF
TRBJ1-1 | once | TRBV6-5 | - | 11 | TGTGCTATCGGAGTGAACACTGAAGCTTTCTTT | CAIGVNTEAFF
TRBJ2-7 | - | TRBV9 | TRBD1 | 15 | TGTGCCAGCAGCGTAGACCCAGGGGGCCATTACGAGCAGTACTTC | CASSVDPGGHYEQYF
TRBJ1-2 | - | TRBV25-1 | - | 14 | TGTGCCAGCAGTGTCTCCGAGACAGGCTATGGCTACACCTTC | CASSVSETGYGYTF
TRBJ2-1 | - | TRBV11-1 | - | 12 | TGTGCCAGCAGCCCAAGGCTGCGGGAGCAGTTCTTC | CASSPRLREQFF
TRBJ1-2 | - | TRBV20-1 | - | 11 | TGCAGTGCTAGAGGGGGCCCTGGCTACACCTTC | CSARGGPGYTF
TRBJ2-3 | once | TRBV6-2/TRBV6-3 | - | 17 | TGTGCCAGCAGTTACTCGAACCCTTCGAGGGGCACAGATACGCAGTATTTT | CASSYSNPSRGTDTQYF
TRBJ2-7 | once | TRBV5-1 | TRBD1 | 15 | TGCGCCAGCAGCTCGGGGACAGGGAGCGGGTACGAGCAGTACTTC | CASSSGTGSGYEQYF
TRBJ1-1 | - | TRBV7-6 | - | 15 | TGTGCCAGCAGCTTAGCGAGAAGCGGGTACACTGAAGCTTTCTTT | CASSLARSGYTEAFF
TRBJ1-4 | - | TRBV14 | - | 12 | TGTGCCAGCAGCCGTACAAATGAAAAACTGTTTTTT | CASSRTNEKLFF
TRBJ2-3 | - | TRBV29-1 | TRBD1 | 12 | TGCAGCGTTGATCAGGGGGCAGATACGCAGTATTTT | CSVDQGADTQYF